Following are 4 T cell receptor beta chains from one sample sequenced in a study of blood T cell repertoires in COVID-19 (dated by TCRdb to between 2020 and 2021). The library was produced with the immunoSEQ multiplex PCR assay. The table was pulled from immuneACCESS by TCRdb, which kept in-frame rearrangements only. Such tables lose some clones; where checked, under half of the loss comes from unresolved V genes, and the rest has no known cause. For this sample the table gives 150,000 to 250,000 clones, of which 87% were detected only once. Jointly, the top ten make up 2% to 2.5% of the sample. The sequenced sample was PBMCs or T cells enriched from blood (not recorded which). The receptors were sampled from a woman aged 25 to 39 who had recovered from COVID-19.

J is TRBJ2-7 and V is TRBV19, with 11 positions matching TRBD2. Germline V gives CDR1 LNHDA, CDR2 SQIVND (reference sequence). V was pared by 6 bases and J by 7 bases, with 8 bases of the junction left unmatched. The CDR3 length is 14 residues. The CDR3 protein is CASRAVAGGGEQYF. Written as DNA, the CDR3 is TGTGCCAGTAGAGCGGTAGCGGGAGGGGGAGAGCAGTACTTC. Looking up the rest from reference TRBV19 and TRBJ2-7 gives the full variable domain: DGGITQSPKYLFRKEGQNVTLSCEQNLNHDAMYWYRQDPGQGLRLIYYSQIVNDFQKGDIAEGYSVSREKKESFPLTVTSAQKNPTAFYLCASRAVAGGGEQYFGPGTRLTVT.

This sequence joins TRBV6-5 and TRBJ2-2; D is ambiguous. CDR3 size: 16 residues. Germline V CDR1 and CDR2: MNHEY, SVGAGI. V lost 1 base to trimming and J lost 0 bases, with 9 bases between them. In DNA form, the CDR3 reads TGTGCCAGCAGTTACTACGCCAGGTCGAACACCGGGGAGCTGTTTTTT. It encodes CASSYYARSNTGELFF.

The chain links TRBV7-2 to TRBJ2-1, with D unclear. Germline V gives CDR1 SGHTA, CDR2 FQGNSA. The CDR3 loop spans 13 amino acids. Trimming took off 5 bases at V and 5 bases at J, with 10 bases between the two ends. This chain's CDR3 is CASSPLLHNEQFF. As DNA, the CDR3 is TGTGCCAGCAGCCCTCTCCTCCACAATGAGCAGTTCTTC.

This clone appeared a single time. This CDR3 reads CASSLGLAGHTDTQYF. The CDR3 nucleotides are TGTGCCAGCAGCCTAGGACTAGCGGGACACACAGATACGCAGTATTTT. This chain connects TRBV14 to TRBJ2-3; 12 positions match TRBD2. V trimming: 4 bases; J trimming: 2 bases; junction bases outside the gene matches: 4. Germline CDR1 and CDR2: SGHDN and FVKESK. This CDR3 has 16 residues. Based on the CDR3 plus reference TRBV14 and TRBJ2-3, the full variable domain is EAGVTQFPSHSVIEKGQTVTLRCDPISGHDNLYWYRRVMGKEIKFLLHFVKESKQDESGMPNNRFLAERTGGTYSTLKVQPAELEDSGVYFCASSLGLAGHTDTQYFGPGTRLTVL.